The TCR beta chain under discussion was sequenced for a study of blood T cell repertoires in COVID-19. Study overall: The samples span acute and convalescent COVID-19 from the United States, Italy and Spain.

Some clones are missing from TCRdb's copy, which holds only in-frame ones; the method was immunoSEQ multiplex PCR. The sample lists about 100,000 clones; around four fifths were seen once. The receptor was isolated from a man aged 50 to 59 with active or convalescent COVID-19. Sequenced material: peripheral blood.

In DNA form, the CDR3 reads TGTGCCACCAGCAGAGATAGGGGTACGCAGTATTTT. Translated: CATSRDRGTQYF. V is TRBV15 and J is TRBJ2-3, with D possibly being TRBD1 (5 bases). This CDR3 comprises 12 residues. Germline values: CDR1 LNHNV, CDR2 YYDKDF (reference sequence). Deletions cut 0 bases from V and 8 bases from J, with 6 bases between.